These 28 T cell receptor beta chains share one sample of origin, sequenced in a study of blood T cell repertoires in COVID-19 (TCRdb year 2020). Library preparation employed the immunoSEQ multiplex PCR assay. TCRdb took over this immuneACCESS table, retaining in-frame rearrangements with V and J assigned. Such tables are incomplete; in checked studies, under half of the missing clones stem from an unresolved V gene, and the remainder is unexplained. Within this sample are around 400,000 clones, with around 92% of them counted one time only. 0.95% to 1.5% of the sample belongs to the ten largest clones. The sample was peripheral blood. The receptor source for this set is a man aged 40-50 years with acute or convalescent COVID-19.

This rearrangement joins TRBV3-1 (or the pseudogene TRBV3-2) to TRBJ2-7, with 8 bases identical to TRBD2. The CDR3 extends over 14 amino acids. Germline loops: CDR1 LGHDT, CDR2 YNNKEL (reference sequence). The V segment lost 2 bases and the J segment 3 bases; nucleotides outside the gene matches: 3. The CDR3 sequence is CASSQTSGDYEQYF. The CDR3 DNA sequence: TGTGCCAGCAGCCAAACTAGCGGAGACTACGAGCAGTACTTC.

The chain has TRBV7-9 and TRBJ2-3; no clear D. This CDR3 comprises 14 residues. With 0 bases removed from V and 6 bases from J, the gap between germline ends came to 10 bases. Germline lookup yields CDR1 SEHNR and CDR2 FQNEAQ (reference sequence). The CDR3 reads CASSLALRLDTQYF. The CDR3 nucleotides read TGTGCCAGCAGCTTAGCATTGAGGCTGGATACGCAGTATTTT.

This clone was seen a single time. This sequence joins TRBV6-5 and TRBJ1-2; D might be TRBD1 (6 bases). Germline assignment: CDR1 MNHEY and CDR2 SVGAGI. The CDR3 is 14 residues long. V gave up 6 bases and J gave up 4 bases, with 15 bases separating them. CDR3 residues: CASSFGQTAYGYTF. In DNA, the CDR3 is TGTGCCAGCAGCTTCGGACAGACAGCCTATGGCTACACCTTC.

V and J are TRBV29-1 and TRBJ2-1, with a weak D call TRBD2 (6 bases). Trimming cost V 0 bases and J 8 bases, with 20 bases left between them. The germline V gene has CDR1 SQVTM and CDR2 ANQGSEA. The CDR3 extends over 16 amino acids. This chain's CDR3 is CSVEDMGEARLDEQFF. CDR3 DNA: TGCAGCGTTGAAGATATGGGGGAGGCACGGTTGGATGAGCAGTTCTTC.

The chain is built from TRBV4-1 and TRBJ1-1; 7 bases match TRBD1. The ends lost 1 base at V and 3 bases at J; junction bases unmatched: 8. The germline gives CDR1 MGHRA, CDR2 YSYEKL. The CDR3 length is 16 residues. The CDR3 sequence: CASSQGPDREYTEAFF. CDR3 bases: TGCGCCAGCAGCCAAGGTCCTGACAGGGAATACACTGAAGCTTTCTTT.

The chain combines TRBV28 with TRBJ1-2, with a weak D call TRBD1 (6 bases). CDR1 and CDR2 (germline): MDHEN, SYDVKM. V lost 5 bases and J lost 3, with 13 bases in between. The CDR3 spans 14 residues. In DNA, the CDR3 is TGTGCCAGCAGTATACCGACAGGACACTATGGCTACACCTTC. Protein: CASSIPTGHYGYTF.

V gene TRBV27 combines with J gene TRBJ1-2, with D possibly matching TRBD1 (5 bases). The CDR3 extends over 14 amino acids. The germline gives CDR1 MNHEY, CDR2 SMNVEV (reference sequence). V dropped 3 bases and J dropped 4 bases, with 12 bases sitting between them. The CDR3 reads CASSLRDGGYGYTF. The CDR3 nucleotides read TGTGCCAGCAGTTTGCGGGACGGAGGCTATGGCTACACCTTC.

The rearrangement uses TRBV11-2 and TRBJ1-4, with no clear D. V shed 6 bases and J shed 5 bases, with 10 bases lying between them. Looked up from germline, CDR1 is SGHAT and CDR2 is FQNNGV. There are 13 residues in the CDR3. The chain's CDR3 is CASRPPGNEKLFF. CDR3 DNA: TGTGCCAGCAGGCCTCCGGGGAATGAAAAACTGTTTTTT. The full variable domain, with the rest looked up from reference TRBV11-2 and TRBJ1-4, is EAGVAQSPRYKIIEKRQSVAFWCNPISGHATLYWYQQILGQGPKLLIQFQNNGVVDDSQLPKDRFSAERLKGVDSTLKIQPAKLEDSAVYLCASRPPGNEKLFFGSGTQLSVL.

The rearrangement links TRBV2 to TRBJ2-1, with 9 bases matching TRBD2. CDR3 length: 14 amino acids. The V and J ends lost 6 bases and 10 bases, in that order; junction bases with no gene match: 10. Germline V CDR1 and CDR2: SNHLY, FYNNEI. CDR3 loop: CASRTRGLANEQFF. CDR3 nucleotide sequence: TGTGCCAGCAGGACCAGGGGACTAGCTAACGAGCAGTTCTTC.

This clone was recorded a few times. The V and J genes are TRBV7-9 and TRBJ1-1, with D possibly matching TRBD1 (6 bases). CDR3 size: 14 residues. V was cut by 2 bases and J by 3 bases, with 10 bases left in between. The germline V gene has CDR1 SEHNR and CDR2 FQNEAQ (reference sequence). CDR3 bases: TGTGCCAGCAGCTTAAGCGGGGGGCACACTGAAGCTTTCTTT. Residues: CASSLSGGHTEAFF.

V is TRBV2 and J is TRBJ1-6; D is possibly TRBD1 (6 bases). The V gene lost 4 bases and the J gene lost 7 bases, with 14 bases spanning the gap. The CDR3 contains 15 residues. CDR1 and CDR2 from the germline V gene are SNHLY and FYNNEI. CDR3 amino acids: CASSGQVDRNSPLHF. The CDR3 DNA follows: TGTGCCAGCAGTGGACAGGTAGATCGGAATTCACCCCTCCACTTT. The whole variable domain, remainder taken from reference TRBV2 and TRBJ1-6, is EPEVTQTPSHQVTQMGQEVILRCVPISNHLYFYWYRQILGQKVEFLVSFYNNEISEKSEIFDDQFSVERPDGSNFTLKIRSTKLEDSAMYFCASSGQVDRNSPLHFGNGTRLTVT.

J is TRBJ2-1 and V is TRBV28; 8 nucleotides agree with TRBD2. Per the germline V gene, CDR1 is MDHEN and CDR2 is SYDVKM. The CDR3 sequence is 15 residues long. J was trimmed by 4 bases and V by 3 bases; bases with no gene match: 5. CDR3: CASSLVLAGYNEQFF. The CDR3 DNA reads TGTGCCAGCAGTTTGGTATTAGCGGGGTACAATGAGCAGTTCTTC. Supplemented by reference TRBV28 and TRBJ2-1, the full variable domain reads DVKVTQSSRYLVKRTGEKVFLECVQDMDHENMFWYRQDPGLGLRLIYFSYDVKMKEKGDIPEGYSVSREKKERFSLILESASTNQTSMYLCASSLVLAGYNEQFFGPGTRLTVL.

J is TRBJ2-1 and V is TRBV27, with D perhaps TRBD1 (6 bases). The V gene's germline CDR1 is MNHEY and CDR2 SMNVEV (reference sequence). CDR3 length equals 15 residues. V lost 2 bases and J 2 bases, leaving 10 bases between the germline ends. CDR3 protein: CASSLNQGTYNEQFF. The CDR3 DNA sequence: TGTGCCAGCAGTTTAAACCAGGGGACCTACAATGAGCAGTTCTTC.

This clone was counted once. The chain joins TRBV5-7 to TRBJ1-1, with D maybe TRBD1 (6 bases). TRBV5-7 falls under the ORF class, with uncertain function. Between the trimmed V and J ends, which lost 0 bases and 4 bases, there was a span of 16 bases. The CDR3 is 16 amino acids. DNA for the CDR3: TGTGCCAGCAGCTTGGGGGGTGGCTTCAGGGGCACTGAAGCTTTCTTT. Residues: CASSLGGGFRGTEAFF.

This chain links TRBV2 with TRBJ1-6; TRBD1 might be the D (6 bases). Germline V gene lookup returns CDR1 SNHLY and CDR2 FYNNEI. CDR3 length equals 14 residues. V was shortened by 6 bases and J by 7 bases, with 13 bases between the two germline ends. CDR3 in DNA: TGTGCCAGCAGCGAGGACAGTAGAAATTCACCCCTCCACTTT. Protein: CASSEDSRNSPLHF.

In its sample, this clone was seen once. The gene calls are TRBV9 and TRBJ2-2, with 9 bases that match TRBD2. CDR1 and CDR2 (germline): SGDLS, YYNGEE. The CDR3 loop spans 19 amino acids. With V trimmed by 3 bases and J by 3 bases, 15 bases remained unmatched. CDR3 coding DNA: TGTGCCAGCAGCGCAAGTACTAGCGGGTCTCGGGGGGACACCGGGGAGCTGTTTTTT. Translation gives CASSASTSGSRGDTGELFF.

The V and J genes are TRBV18 and TRBJ1-4; 7 nucleotides line up with TRBD1. J was trimmed by 7 bases and V by 4 bases; bases with no gene match: 3. This CDR3 has 13 residues. Germline values: CDR1 KGHSH, CDR2 LQKENI. The CDR3 DNA is TGTGCCAGCTCACTACAGGGGACTGAAAAACTGTTTTTT. Translation: CASSLQGTEKLFF.

This chain links TRBV2 with TRBJ2-7, with 8 bases identical to TRBD1. V shed 8 bases, J shed 1 base, and the junction held 13 bases outside the gene matches. Per germline, CDR1 SNHLY and CDR2 FYNNEI. The CDR3 contains 16 residues. This chain's CDR3 is CASVSILGTGSYEQYF. CDR3 bases: TGTGCCAGCGTTTCGATCCTCGGGACAGGTTCCTACGAGCAGTACTTC.

The V call is TRBV28, the J call TRBJ2-7; weak D call: TRBD2 (8 bases). The germline V gene encodes CDR1 MDHEN and CDR2 SYDVKM. The CDR3 totals 17 residues. V shed 10 bases and J shed 0 bases, with 25 bases lying between them. CDR3 in amino acids: CATGGSGAGGFSYEQYF. CDR3 DNA: TGTGCCACAGGGGGGAGTGGGGCGGGAGGCTTCTCCTACGAGCAGTACTTC.

V and J are TRBV25-1 and TRBJ1-6; D remains ambiguous. V was cut by 3 bases and J by 12 bases, with 9 bases left in between. CDR1 is MGHDK, CDR2 SYGVNS, per germline. The CDR3 totals 12 residues. This chain's CDR3 is CASSDEGLPLHF. The CDR3 nucleotides are TGTGCCAGCAGTGACGAGGGTCTACCCCTCCACTTT.

Only one count was recorded for this clone. The chain combines TRBV13 with TRBJ1-1; D remains unclear. Per germline, CDR1 PRHDT and CDR2 FYEKMQ (reference sequence). The V end lost 5 bases, the J end lost 3 bases, and 13 bases lay between the germline ends. The CDR3 consists of 14 residues. CDR3 bases: TGTGCCAGCAGCCCAGAGCGGACGCACACTGAAGCTTTCTTT. This gives the protein CASSPERTHTEAFF.

This rearrangement joins TRBV28 to TRBJ2-7, with 8 bases aligning to TRBD1. Germline V gives CDR1 MDHEN, CDR2 SYDVKM. The trim removed 10 bases at V and 6 bases at J, leaving 11 bases unmatched. This CDR3 is built from 13 residues. The CDR3 is CATEGRGRPEQYF. For the CDR3, the DNA is TGTGCCACAGAGGGCAGGGGGCGTCCCGAGCAGTACTTC.

This chain links TRBV4-2 with TRBJ2-3; 8 positions agree with TRBD2. CDR1 and CDR2 from the germline V gene are LGHNA and YNFKEQ. After removal of 4 bases from V and 0 bases from J, the junction contained 12 bases not matched to a gene. This CDR3 comprises 18 residues. CDR3 protein: CASSPLAQREPSTDTQYF. Written as DNA, the CDR3 is TGTGCCAGCAGCCCCCTAGCCCAGCGGGAGCCTAGCACAGATACGCAGTATTTT.

This clone was counted once. J is TRBJ1-5 and V is TRBV19; D possibly corresponds to TRBD1 (5 bases). V shed 2 bases and J shed 2 bases, with 13 bases lying between them. Germline CDR1 LNHDA, CDR2 SQIVND (reference sequence). This CDR3 comprises 16 residues. The CDR3 is CASSINGGVGNQPQHF. The CDR3 nucleotides read TGTGCCAGTAGTATAAACGGGGGTGTTGGCAATCAGCCCCAGCATTTT.

This chain connects TRBV11-3 to TRBJ2-1, with D perhaps matching TRBD1 (6 bases). Trimming cost V 4 bases and J 9 bases, with 25 bases left between them. The germline V gene has CDR1 SGHNT and CDR2 YENEEA. The CDR3 runs to 17 residues. CDR3 in DNA: TGTGCCAGCAGCTCCCCGCCTGGACAGCCGACTGGCAGTGAGCAGTTCTTC. It codes for CASSSPPGQPTGSEQFF.

This clone occurred a few times. This chain links TRBV5-5 with TRBJ2-4; 13 bases line up with TRBD2. The CDR3 has 18 amino acids. The junction had 8 bases not matched to a gene; V was cut back by 0 bases and J by 5 bases. Germline V CDR1 and CDR2: SGHKS, YYEKEE (reference sequence). CDR3: CASSLEGLAGATENIQYF. CDR3 nucleotides: TGTGCCAGCAGCTTGGAAGGACTAGCGGGAGCGACAGAAAACATTCAGTACTTC.

The CDR3 spells CASSQGLAIYEQYF. In DNA form, the CDR3 reads TGCGCCAGCAGCCAAGGACTAGCGATCTACGAGCAGTACTTC. The V call is TRBV4-1, the J call TRBJ2-7, with 8 bases fitting TRBD2. Germline V CDR1 and CDR2: MGHRA, YSYEKL. J lost 3 bases, V lost 1 base, and 2 bases had no gene match. CDR3 size: 14 residues.

The rearrangement uses TRBV19 and TRBJ2-1; D is possibly TRBD2 (6 bases). CDR3 length equals 13 residues. CDR1 and CDR2 from the germline V gene are LNHDA and SQIVND (reference sequence). Trimming cost V 6 bases and J 4 bases, with 10 bases left between them. The CDR3 nucleotides read TGTGCCAGTAGGGTTAGCGGATACAATGAGCAGTTCTTC. Translating it yields CASRVSGYNEQFF.